The 27 T cell receptor beta chains below all came from one sample that was sequenced in a study of T-cell reconstitution after alpha-beta-depleted transplantation in children. Molecular barcoding with unique molecular identifiers was used for the TCRbeta library. Using its own MiXCR run on the PCR reads, TCRdb lists one record per CDR3 protein. The sample carries a few hundred thousand distinct CDR3 sequences, 10% to 15% recorded once. The sample here was PBMCs, mostly from graft donor cells, taken 360 days after TCRalphabeta/CD19-depleted stem cell transplant. Receptors originate from a male patient between 5 and 17 years old who had a stem cell transplant for acute myeloid leukemia, so the T cells may come from the graft donor.

This clonotype showed up just a few times. The chain joins TRBV6-2 or TRBV6-3 to TRBJ2-7; TRBD2 agrees at 12 bases. Looked up from germline, CDR1 is MNHEY and CDR2 is SVGEGT. V gave up 4 bases and J gave up 3 bases; unmatched junction bases: 7. This CDR3 is built from 16 residues. CDR3 amino acids: CASSSALAGGLYEQYF. CDR3 in DNA: TGTGCCAGCAGTTCCGCTCTAGCGGGAGGGCTCTACGAGCAGTACTTC.

The V gene is TRBV6-5, the J gene TRBJ2-7; no reliable D call. Trimming took off 4 bases at V and 1 base at J, with 14 bases between the two ends. CDR3 length equals 15 residues. Looked up from germline, CDR1 is MNHEY and CDR2 is SVGAGI. This CDR3 reads CASSSSPLGSYEQYF. The CDR3 DNA sequence: TGTGCCAGCAGTTCCAGCCCGTTGGGGTCCTACGAGCAGTACTTC.

The V gene is TRBV21-1, the J gene TRBJ2-1; TRBD2, the D gene given by the table, was not confirmed from the DNA. TRBV21-1 is classified as a pseudogene. The CDR3 is 19 amino acids. The CDR3 DNA follows: TGTGCCAGCAGCAAAAATGACCTAGCGTCAATCGTCTCCTACAATGAGCAGTTCTTC. It specifies CASSKNDLASIVSYNEQFF.

Only a few counts were recorded for this clonotype. The J gene is TRBJ2-7, the V gene TRBV29-1; 14 nucleotides agree with TRBD2. The germline gives CDR1 SQVTM, CDR2 ANQGSEA. V trimming: 0 bases; J trimming: 3 bases; junction bases outside the gene matches: 7. The CDR3 is 17 residues long. The CDR3 bases are TGCAGCGTTGAAGAGGGACTAGCGGGAGAAAGGTTCTACGAGCAGTACTTC. Encoded protein: CSVEEGLAGERFYEQYF.

This clonotype has ten or more counts. This chain uses TRBV5-1 with TRBJ1-4; 8 nucleotides line up with TRBD1. CDR3 length equals 14 residues. The V gene end was trimmed by 4 bases and the J gene end by 5 bases; junction bases not matched to a gene: 4. The germline V gene encodes CDR1 SGHRS and CDR2 YFSETQ. CDR3 sequence reads: CASSQGTGNEKLFF. DNA of the CDR3: TGCGCCAGCAGCCAAGGGACAGGCAATGAAAAACTGTTTTTT. The full variable domain, in which reference TRBV5-1 and TRBJ1-4 provide the parts outside the CDR3, is KAGVTQTPRYLIKTRGQQVTLSCSPISGHRSVSWYQQTPGQGLQFLFEYFSETQRNKGNFPGRFSGRQFSNSRSEMNVSTLELGDSALYLCASSQGTGNEKLFFGSGTQLSVL.

This clonotype occurred a few times. The V call is TRBV12-3 or TRBV12-4, the J call TRBJ1-3; D gene ambiguous. With 4 bases removed from V and 0 bases from J, the gap between germline ends came to 22 bases. There are 19 residues in the CDR3. CDR3 DNA sequence: TGTGCCAGCAGTTCTCATCGGATTATTAGTTTCGACTCTGGAAACACCATATATTTT. It encodes CASSSHRIISFDSGNTIYF.

The V gene is TRBV7-4, the J gene TRBJ2-1; the D is unclear. The CDR3 totals 16 residues. CDR1 and CDR2 from the germline V gene are SGHVT and SQSDAQ. V shed 1 base and J shed 2 bases, with 12 bases lying between them. The CDR3 bases are TGTGCCAGCAGCTTAGAAGTGCGGTCGACCTACAATGAGCAGTTCTTC. Amino acids: CASSLEVRSTYNEQFF.

This clonotype was seen ten or more times. The gene calls are TRBV7-3 and TRBJ2-1, with 8 positions matching TRBD2. Per the germline V gene, CDR1 is SGHTA and CDR2 is FQGTGA. The CDR3 extends over 16 amino acids. V was clipped by 5 bases and J by 0 bases; unmatched bases: 6. The CDR3 nucleotides read TGTGCCAGCAGCCCCCTCAGCGGGAGCTCCTACAATGAGCAGTTCTTC. Its translation: CASSPLSGSSYNEQFF.

The chain employs TRBV27 and TRBJ1-1; D is ambiguous. In germline, CDR1 is MNHEY, CDR2 SMNVEV (reference sequence). This CDR3 comprises 12 residues. V was pared by 8 bases and J by 4 bases, with 11 bases between. The CDR3 DNA sequence: TGTGCCAGCGGCCGACCGGCCACTGAAGCTTTCTTT. As protein: CASGRPATEAFF.

This clonotype was seen more than once but under ten times. The CDR3 is CSARDGLRPPNEQFF. In nucleotides, the CDR3 is TGCAGTGCTAGAGATGGACTCCGGCCCCCCAATGAGCAGTTCTTC. J is TRBJ2-1 and V is TRBV20-1, with D perhaps matching TRBD2 (5 bases). The CDR3 consists of 15 residues. Per the germline V gene, CDR1 is DFQATT and CDR2 is SNEGSKA (reference sequence). Trimming left V 0 bases short and J 6 bases short, with 15 bases between.

The CDR3 nucleotides are TGCAGTGCTAGAGAGGGCGGGAGCGGAGCAGATACGCAGTATTTT. This sequence encodes CSAREGGSGADTQYF. The rearrangement joins TRBV20-1 to TRBJ2-3; the match to TRBD2 covers 7 bases. Unmatched junction bases numbered 7, after V lost 0 bases and J lost 4 bases. CDR1 is DFQATT and CDR2 is SNEGSKA in the germline V gene (reference sequence). This CDR3 has 15 residues.

This clonotype was detected many times. This chain connects TRBV29-1 to TRBJ2-1; 8 positions agree with TRBD1. V shed 7 bases, J shed 0 bases, and the junction held 8 bases outside the gene matches. The CDR3 is 15 residues long. CDR1 is SQVTM and CDR2 is ANQGSEA in the germline V gene. CDR3 sequence (DNA): TGCAGCGCAGCCCACAGGGGGATCTCCTACAATGAGCAGTTCTTC. This sequence encodes CSAAHRGISYNEQFF.

The gene calls are TRBV14 and TRBJ2-7; no reliable D call. Trimming took off 0 bases at V and 0 bases at J, with 9 bases between the two ends. Germline CDR1 and CDR2: SGHDN and FVKESK. This CDR3 region has 15 residues. CDR3 coding DNA: TGTGCCAGCAGCCAAGATCTTGGTTACTCCTACGAGCAGTACTTC. Protein product: CASSQDLGYSYEQYF.

This clonotype was found a few times. The V gene is TRBV24-1, the J gene TRBJ2-2; no firm D call. The germline CDR1 and CDR2 sequences are KGHDR and SFDVKD. The V and J ends lost 0 bases and 0 bases respectively, with 13 bases between them. The CDR3 loop spans 18 amino acids. The CDR3 DNA is TGTGCCACCAGTGATTTGGTAAAGACAAATACGAACACCGGGGAGCTGTTTTTT. It codes for CATSDLVKTNTNTGELFF.

Details on this clonotype: The germline gene is not matched at one end of the junction; a read error may be the cause. V and J are TRBV7-8 and TRBJ2-7; D is ambiguous. This CDR3 is built from 14 residues. Germline V gene sequence: CDR1 SGHVS, CDR2 FQNEAQ. CDR3 bases: TGTGCCAGCAGCTTGGCCACTTTGAGAGGCGAGGAGTACTTC. It is translated as CASSLATLRGEEYF.

This clonotype was picked up many times. The junction and the germline gene differ at one end; a read error may be behind it. The chain links TRBV12-3 or TRBV12-4 to TRBJ2-7, with D possibly matching TRBD2 (5 bases). The CDR3 consists of 12 residues. CDR3: CASSLRGAGQDF. The CDR3 nucleotides read TGTGCCAGCAGTCTCCGGGGAGCCGGCCAGGACTTC.

The rearrangement links TRBV5-1 to TRBJ2-3, with 7 bases matching TRBD2. The CDR3 is made up of 16 amino acids. Trimming cost V 4 bases and J 2 bases; bases outside gene matches: 10. Germline V gives CDR1 SGHRS, CDR2 YFSETQ. As DNA, the CDR3 is TGCGCCAGCAGCCCCCCCGGGAGGAGCTACACAGATACGCAGTATTTT. Its protein product is CASSPPGRSYTDTQYF. Complete variable domain (other parts from reference TRBV5-1 and TRBJ2-3): KAGVTQTPRYLIKTRGQQVTLSCSPISGHRSVSWYQQTPGQGLQFLFEYFSETQRNKGNFPGRFSGRQFSNSRSEMNVSTLELGDSALYLCASSPPGRSYTDTQYFGPGTRLTVL.

This clonotype was seen many times. The gene calls are TRBV14 and TRBJ2-1; D remains unclear. Germline-derived CDR1 and CDR2 are SGHDN and FVKESK. The CDR3 length is 11 residues. Between the trimmed V and J ends, which lost 5 bases and 8 bases, there was a span of 7 bases. The CDR3 bases are TGTGCCAGCAGCGTCTGGGATGAGCAGTTCTTC. It codes for CASSVWDEQFF.

This clonotype came up a few times. The genes are TRBV4-1 and TRBJ2-7; D not certain. Germline values: CDR1 MGHRA, CDR2 YSYEKL. The CDR3 spans 13 residues. Trimming stripped 1 base from V and 3 bases from J, with 7 bases between. DNA for the CDR3: TGCGCCAGCAGCCAAGTGGCACTCTACGAGCAGTACTTC. This encodes CASSQVALYEQYF.

The chain links TRBV12-3 or TRBV12-4 to TRBJ2-7; 8 bases are shared with TRBD2. With 6 bases clipped from V and 3 bases from J, the junction kept 19 bases outside the gene matches. CDR3 length equals 18 residues. The CDR3 is CASSRTSGTSPLIYEQYF. Here the CDR3 DNA reads TGTGCCAGCAGCCGAACCTCCGGGACTAGTCCTCTTATCTACGAGCAGTACTTC.

The chain recombines TRBV29-1 with TRBJ2-7; D possibly corresponds to TRBD1 (6 bases). The CDR3 spans 13 residues. V lost 7 bases and J 6 bases, leaving 19 bases between the germline ends. CDR1 is SQVTM and CDR2 is ANQGSEA in the germline V gene. CDR3 nucleotide sequence: TGCAGCGCCCGAGGGGCAGGGGCCGGCGAGCAGTACTTC. It translates to CSARGAGAGEQYF.

J is TRBJ2-1 and V is TRBV28; TRBD2 might be the D (7 bases). Trimming stripped 10 bases from V and 5 bases from J, with 18 bases between. This CDR3 is built from 14 residues. The germline V gene encodes CDR1 MDHEN and CDR2 SYDVKM. CDR3 in amino acids: CAIRGGLAHNEQFF. Here the CDR3 DNA reads TGTGCCATAAGGGGGGGACTGGCACACAATGAGCAGTTCTTC.

There are many counts of this clonotype. The chain couples TRBV29-1 to TRBJ2-5, with D maybe TRBD2 (5 bases). V dropped 5 bases and J dropped 8 bases, with 9 bases sitting between them. The germline CDR1 and CDR2 sequences are SQVTM and ANQGSEA. The CDR3 contains 10 residues. In nucleotides, the CDR3 is TGCAGCGTTAAGAGGGAAACCCAGTACTTC. It translates to CSVKRETQYF.

The chain is built from TRBV7-6 and TRBJ1-1; D remains ambiguous. V lost 5 bases and J 1 base, leaving 8 bases between the germline ends. The germline CDR1 and CDR2 sequences are SGHVS and FNYEAQ. This CDR3 has 13 residues. DNA for the CDR3: TGTGCCAGCAGCGCACGAGGGAACACTGAAGCTTTCTTT. This sequence encodes CASSARGNTEAFF. The full variable domain, its missing parts supplied by reference TRBV7-6 and TRBJ1-1, is GAGVSQSPRYKVTKRGQDVALRCDPISGHVSLYWYRQALGQGPEFLTYFNYEAQQDKSGLPNDRFSAERPEGSISTLTIQRTEQRDSAMYRCASSARGNTEAFFGQGTRLTVV.

This clonotype was seen many times. The CDR3 sequence: CASSGLRVLTYEQYF. The DNA for the CDR3 is TGTGCCAGCAGTGGCCTTAGGGTGCTGACCTACGAGCAGTACTTC. This chain connects TRBV25-1 to TRBJ2-7; D gene ambiguous. Per the germline V gene, CDR1 is MGHDK and CDR2 is SYGVNS. The CDR3 totals 15 residues. Deletions cut 4 bases from V and 2 bases from J, with 15 bases between.

This clonotype was counted a few times. CDR3 sequence: CASSSLPRDGQGPQHF. The CDR3 nucleotides read TGTGCCAGCAGCTCCCTGCCCCGGGACGGACAAGGTCCCCAGCATTTT. The gene calls are TRBV7-2 and TRBJ1-5; maybe TRBD1 (5 bases). This CDR3 region has 16 residues. V was clipped by 4 bases and J by 10 bases, with 23 bases between them. Looked up from germline, CDR1 is SGHTA and CDR2 is FQGNSA.

The rearrangement links TRBV6-2 or TRBV6-3 to TRBJ2-1; 13 bases align to TRBD2. V gave up 4 bases and J gave up 6 bases; unmatched junction bases: 9. CDR1 and CDR2 from the germline V gene are MNHEY and SVGEGT. The CDR3 sequence is 17 residues long. The CDR3 region is CASSSYSTSGRANEQFF. CDR3 bases: TGTGCCAGCAGTTCTTATTCAACTAGCGGGAGGGCCAATGAGCAGTTCTTC.